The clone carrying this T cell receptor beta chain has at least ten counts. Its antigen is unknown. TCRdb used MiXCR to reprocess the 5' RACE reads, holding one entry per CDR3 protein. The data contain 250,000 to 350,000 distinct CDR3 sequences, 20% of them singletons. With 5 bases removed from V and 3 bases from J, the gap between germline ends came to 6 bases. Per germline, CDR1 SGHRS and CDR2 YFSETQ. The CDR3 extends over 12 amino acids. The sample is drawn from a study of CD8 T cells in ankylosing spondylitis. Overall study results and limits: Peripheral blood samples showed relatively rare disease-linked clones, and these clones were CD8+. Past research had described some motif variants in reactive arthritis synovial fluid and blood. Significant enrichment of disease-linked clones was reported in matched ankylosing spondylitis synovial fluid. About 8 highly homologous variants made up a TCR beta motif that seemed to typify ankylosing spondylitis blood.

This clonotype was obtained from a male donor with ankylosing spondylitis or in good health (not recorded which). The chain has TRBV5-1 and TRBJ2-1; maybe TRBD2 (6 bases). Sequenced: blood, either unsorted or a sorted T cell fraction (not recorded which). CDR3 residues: CASRAGYNEQFF. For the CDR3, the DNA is TGCGCCAGCAGAGCGGGCTACAATGAGCAGTTCTTC.